Below, one T cell receptor (beta chain) is given with its context. Its matching antigen is unknown. This record belongs to a study of OX40 agonist ivuxolimab in advanced cancers. About the research overall: At doses from 0.01 to 10 mg/kg, patients were given intravenous ivuxolimab every 2 weeks. Study-level results: The average count of expanded clones was higher among CD8+ T cells than among CD4+.

This table comes from immunoSEQ multiplex PCR, and its TCRdb copy is limited to in-frame clones, with some not included. Of fewer than 70,000 clones in the sample, roughly nine tenths were seen once. V lost 1 base and J 5 bases, leaving 4 bases between the germline ends. Germline assignment: CDR1 SEHNR and CDR2 FQNEAQ (reference sequence). There are 12 residues in the CDR3. The sequence came from an adult with an advanced solid tumor such as melanoma, head and neck, liver or kidney cancer. This chain connects TRBV7-9 to TRBJ2-3; no clear D gene. This material consisted of CD4+ or CD8+ T cells sorted from blood, taken in a trial of the OX40 agonist ivuxolimab. DNA of the CDR3: TGTGCCAGCAGCTTAGAGTTAGATACGCAGTATTTT. The encoded protein is CASSLELDTQYF.